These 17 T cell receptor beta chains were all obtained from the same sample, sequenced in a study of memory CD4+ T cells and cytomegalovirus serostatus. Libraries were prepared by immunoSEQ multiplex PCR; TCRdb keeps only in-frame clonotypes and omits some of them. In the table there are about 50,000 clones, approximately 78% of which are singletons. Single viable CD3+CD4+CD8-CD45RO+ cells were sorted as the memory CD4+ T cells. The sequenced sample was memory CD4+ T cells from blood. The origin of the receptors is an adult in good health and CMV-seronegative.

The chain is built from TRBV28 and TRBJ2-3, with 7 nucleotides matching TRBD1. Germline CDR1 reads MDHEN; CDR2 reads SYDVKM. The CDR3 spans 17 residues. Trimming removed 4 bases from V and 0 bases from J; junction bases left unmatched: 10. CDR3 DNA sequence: TGTGCCAGCAGTTCGAACAGGGGACAACGTAGCACAGATACGCAGTATTTT. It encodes CASSSNRGQRSTDTQYF.

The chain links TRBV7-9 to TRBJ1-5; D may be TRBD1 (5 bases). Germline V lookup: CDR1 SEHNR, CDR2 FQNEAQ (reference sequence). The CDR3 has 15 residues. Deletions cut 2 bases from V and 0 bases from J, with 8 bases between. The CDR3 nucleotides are TGTGCCAGCAGCTTACAGGGAGATAGCAATCAGCCCCAGCATTTT. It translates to CASSLQGDSNQPQHF.

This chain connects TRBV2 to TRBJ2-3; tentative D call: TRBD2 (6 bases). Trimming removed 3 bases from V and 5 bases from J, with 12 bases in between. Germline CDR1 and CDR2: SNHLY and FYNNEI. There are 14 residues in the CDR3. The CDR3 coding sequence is TGTGCCAGCAGTGATTCCGCGGGGATAGATACGCAGTATTTT. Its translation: CASSDSAGIDTQYF.

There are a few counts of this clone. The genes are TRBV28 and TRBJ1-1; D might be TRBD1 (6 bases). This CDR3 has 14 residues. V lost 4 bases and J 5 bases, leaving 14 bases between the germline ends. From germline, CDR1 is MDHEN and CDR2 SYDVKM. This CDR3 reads CASSSGARRTEAFF. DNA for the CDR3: TGTGCCAGCAGTTCAGGGGCCCGGAGGACTGAAGCTTTCTTT. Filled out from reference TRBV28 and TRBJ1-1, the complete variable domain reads DVKVTQSSRYLVKRTGEKVFLECVQDMDHENMFWYRQDPGLGLRLIYFSYDVKMKEKGDIPEGYSVSREKKERFSLILESASTNQTSMYLCASSSGARRTEAFFGQGTRLTVV.

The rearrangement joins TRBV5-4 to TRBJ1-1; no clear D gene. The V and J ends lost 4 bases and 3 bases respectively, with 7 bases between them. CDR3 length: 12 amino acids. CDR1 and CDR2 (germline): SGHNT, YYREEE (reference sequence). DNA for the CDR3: TGTGCCAGCAGCCCACGGGACACTGAAGCTTTCTTT. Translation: CASSPRDTEAFF.

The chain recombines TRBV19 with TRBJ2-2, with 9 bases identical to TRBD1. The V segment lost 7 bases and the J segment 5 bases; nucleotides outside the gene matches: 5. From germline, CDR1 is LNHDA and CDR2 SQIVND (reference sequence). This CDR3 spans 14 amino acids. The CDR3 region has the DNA TGTGCCAGTAAGCTGACAGGGGGGACCGGGGAGCTGTTTTTT. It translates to CASKLTGGTGELFF.

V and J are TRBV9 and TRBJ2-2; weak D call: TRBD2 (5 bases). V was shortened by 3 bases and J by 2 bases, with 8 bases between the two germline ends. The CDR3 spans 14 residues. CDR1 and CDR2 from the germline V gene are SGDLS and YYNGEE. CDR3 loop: CASSAAGNTGELFF. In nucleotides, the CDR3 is TGTGCCAGCAGCGCCGCGGGTAACACCGGGGAGCTGTTTTTT.

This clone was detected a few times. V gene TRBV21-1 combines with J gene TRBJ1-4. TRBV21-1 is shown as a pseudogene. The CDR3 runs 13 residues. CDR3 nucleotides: TGTGCCAGCAGCGCAACCCCGTTCGAAAAACTGTTTTTT. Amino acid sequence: CASSATPFEKLFF.

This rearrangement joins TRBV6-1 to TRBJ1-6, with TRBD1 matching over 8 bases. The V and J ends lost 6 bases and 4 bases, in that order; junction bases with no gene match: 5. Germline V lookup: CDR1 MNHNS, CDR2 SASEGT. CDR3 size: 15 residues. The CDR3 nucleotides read TGTGCCAGCAGCCCGACAGGGGTATATAATTCACCCCTCCACTTT. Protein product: CASSPTGVYNSPLHF.

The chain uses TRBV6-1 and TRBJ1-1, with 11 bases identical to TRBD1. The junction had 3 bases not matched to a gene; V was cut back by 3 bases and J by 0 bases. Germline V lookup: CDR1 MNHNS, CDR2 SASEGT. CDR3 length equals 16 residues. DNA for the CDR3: TGTGCCAGCAGTGACGGGACAGGGGGGATGAACACTGAAGCTTTCTTT. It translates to CASSDGTGGMNTEAFF.

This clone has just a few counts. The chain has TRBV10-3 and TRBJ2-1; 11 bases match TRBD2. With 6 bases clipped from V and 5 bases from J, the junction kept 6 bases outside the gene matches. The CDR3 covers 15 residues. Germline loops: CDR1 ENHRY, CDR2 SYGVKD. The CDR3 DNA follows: TGTGCCATCAGCCCCGGGACTAGCGGTAACAATGAGCAGTTCTTC. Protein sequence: CAISPGTSGNNEQFF.

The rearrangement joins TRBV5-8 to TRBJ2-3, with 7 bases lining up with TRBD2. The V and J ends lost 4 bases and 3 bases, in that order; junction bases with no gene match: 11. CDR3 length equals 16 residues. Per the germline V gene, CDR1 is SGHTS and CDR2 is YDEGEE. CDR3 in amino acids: CASSLESVGGTDTQYF. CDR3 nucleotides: TGTGCCAGCAGCCTCGAGAGCGTCGGGGGGACAGATACGCAGTATTTT.

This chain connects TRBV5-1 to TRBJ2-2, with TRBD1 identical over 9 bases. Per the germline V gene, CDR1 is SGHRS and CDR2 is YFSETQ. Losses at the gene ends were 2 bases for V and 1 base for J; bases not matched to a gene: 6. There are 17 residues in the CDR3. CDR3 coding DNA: TGCGCCAGCAGCTTCTTACCGGGACAGGGGAACACCGGGGAGCTGTTTTTT. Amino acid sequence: CASSFLPGQGNTGELFF.

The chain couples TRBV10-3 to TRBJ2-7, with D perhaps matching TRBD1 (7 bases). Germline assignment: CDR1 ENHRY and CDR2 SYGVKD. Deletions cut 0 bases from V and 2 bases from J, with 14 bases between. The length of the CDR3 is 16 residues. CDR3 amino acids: CAISESKGGGTYEQYF. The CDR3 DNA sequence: TGTGCCATCAGTGAGTCGAAAGGGGGCGGGACCTACGAGCAGTACTTC.

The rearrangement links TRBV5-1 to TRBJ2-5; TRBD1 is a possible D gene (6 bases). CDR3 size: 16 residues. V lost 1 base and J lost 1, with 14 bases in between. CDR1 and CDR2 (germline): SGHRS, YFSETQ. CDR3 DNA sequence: TGCGCCAGCAGCTTGAGTTGGGGGCTGCGCCAAGAGACCCAGTACTTC. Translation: CASSLSWGLRQETQYF.

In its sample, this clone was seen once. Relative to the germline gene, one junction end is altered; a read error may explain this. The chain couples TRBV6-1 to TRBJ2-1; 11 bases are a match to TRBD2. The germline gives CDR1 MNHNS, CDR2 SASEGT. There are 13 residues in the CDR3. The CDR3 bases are TGTGCCAGCAGTGACGTTAGCGGGAGGGCTAGGCTCTTC. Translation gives CASSDVSGRARLF.

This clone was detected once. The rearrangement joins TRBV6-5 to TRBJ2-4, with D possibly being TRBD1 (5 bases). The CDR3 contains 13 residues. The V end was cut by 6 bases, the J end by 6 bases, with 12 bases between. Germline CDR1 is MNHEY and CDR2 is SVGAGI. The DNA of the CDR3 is TGTGCCAGCAGCCGTACAGGCTCAAACATTCAGTACTTC. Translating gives CASSRTGSNIQYF.